This T cell receptor beta chain was sequenced for a study of long-term antiretroviral therapy in people with HIV. Notes on the study in general: Whichever time point was examined, clones expanded before ART dominated the repertoire.

About this clone itself: Antigen: not known.

One or more pre-ART and two or more post-ART PBMC samples were available from each donor. Survey-level immunoSEQ v3.0 assays were run. Sequencing of each sample targeted about 35,000-55,000 T-cell genomes. Profiled with immunoSEQ multiplex PCR; TCRdb holds only in-frame clones, not every one. The sample includes approximately 26,000 clones, roughly nine tenths of them seen just once. This CDR3 region has 14 residues. Per germline, CDR1 SEHNR and CDR2 FQNEAQ (reference sequence). Deletions cut 4 bases from V and 1 base from J, with 11 bases between. J is TRBJ2-7 and V is TRBV7-9; D is uncertain. Source: unsorted PBMCs, taken 3.1 years after starting antiretroviral therapy. This TCR was recovered from a man aged 18 to 30 with HIV. Written as DNA, the CDR3 is TGTGCCAGCAGCTCGATTGACATTTCCTACGAGCAGTACTTC. This encodes CASSSIDISYEQYF.